This TCR beta chain emerged from a study of blood T cell repertoires in COVID-19. TCRdb's table, derived via immunoSEQ multiplex PCR, lists solely in-frame clones and lacks some. The repertoire includes around 140,000 clones, around 82% of them detected once, and over 5% sits in the top ten. This CDR3 has 15 amino acids. Trimming took 2 bases from V and 2 from J; bases not matched to a gene: 5. Germline CDR1 MGHRA, CDR2 YSYEKL. The sample taken for sequencing was PBMCs or T cells enriched from blood (not recorded which). The clonotype was recovered from a woman in her fifties or sixties who had recovered from COVID-19. The J gene is TRBJ2-7, the V gene TRBV4-1, with 8 bases aligning to TRBD1. CDR3 DNA sequence: TGCGCCAGCAGCCAACCCGGACAGGGAACCTACGAGCAGTACTTC. Amino acids: CASSQPGQGTYEQYF.